These T cell receptor beta chains were read from a single sample in a study of T cells after yellow fever vaccination. One entry per CDR3 protein, called by TCRdb with MiXCR from the 5' RACE reads. Of under 600,000 distinct CDR3 sequences listed, roughly 12% are singletons. Sample: PBMCs, taken on the day of the yellow fever booster vaccination. The source of these receptors is a man aged 25 to 45 who received the YFV17D yellow fever vaccine. Each CDR3 is given with its conserved first and last residue. The D gene is left open where the match is weak. Only part of the rows carry a size: once, few, many, or a class if the clone is expanded.

CATSRVGPPTGEQYF,TGTGCCACCAGCAGAGTTGGTCCTCCCACGGGGGAGCAGTACTTC,NA,few,TRBV15,TRBJ2-7
CASSFGDSYNEQFF,TGCGCCAGCAGCTTCGGCGATTCCTACAATGAGCAGTTCTTC,NA,many,TRBV5-1,TRBJ2-1
CASSLGDFYEQYF,TGTGCCAGCAGCTTAGGGGATTTCTACGAGCAGTACTTC,NA,NA,TRBV7-8,TRBJ2-7
CASSLSLAGSTDTQYF,TGTGCCAGCAGCTTGTCCCTAGCGGGTAGCACAGATACGCAGTATTTT,TRBD2,NA,TRBV7-2,TRBJ2-3
CSVAWTGSMTETQYF,TGCAGCGTTGCCTGGACAGGGTCCATGACAGAGACCCAGTACTTC,TRBD1,once,TRBV29-1,TRBJ2-5
CATSFRLAGTYNEQFF,TGTGCCACCAGCTTTCGACTAGCGGGAACATACAATGAGCAGTTCTTC,TRBD2,once,TRBV15,TRBJ2-1
CASSQQGLEQYF,TGTGCCAGCAGCCAACAGGGCCTGGAGCAGTACTTC,NA,NA,TRBV28,TRBJ2-7
CASSPGSAGGLHF,TGTGCCAGCTCACCGGGTTCTGCGGGAGGCCTCCACTTT,NA,NA,TRBV18,TRBJ1-6
CASSNRVEAFF,TGTGCCAGCAGTAACAGGGTTGAAGCTTTCTTT,NA,few,TRBV12-3/TRBV12-4,TRBJ1-1
CASSLGRWTAWGAQETQYF,TGTGCCAGCAGTTTAGGCCGATGGACAGCTTGGGGGGCACAAGAGACCCAGTACTTC,NA,NA,TRBV12-3/TRBV12-4,TRBJ2-5
CASSVDGGTLNEQFF,TGTGCCAGCAGCGTAGATGGCGGGACCCTGAATGAGCAGTTCTTC,NA,NA,TRBV9,TRBJ2-1
CASSPPITSGSGGEQFF,TGCGCCAGCAGCCCTCCCATTACTAGCGGGAGCGGGGGTGAGCAGTTCTTC,TRBD2,many,TRBV5-1,TRBJ2-1
CASSLSPWTGSSDGYTF,TGTGCCAGCAGCTTAAGCCCATGGACAGGGAGTAGCGATGGCTACACCTTC,TRBD1,NA,TRBV7-3,TRBJ1-2
CASGLDPHPSNEQFF,TGTGCTAGTGGCCTGGACCCTCATCCGTCCAATGAGCAGTTCTTC,NA,few,TRBV12-5,TRBJ2-1
CASSGSMRTGELFF,TGTGCTAGCAGCGGTAGTATGCGCACCGGGGAGCTGTTTTTT,NA,few,TRBV7-7,TRBJ2-2
CASSPIVSSYNEQFF,TGTGCCAGCAGCCCGATAGTGAGCTCCTACAATGAGCAGTTCTTC,NA,NA,TRBV7-3,TRBJ2-1
CSARQVDSTYEQYF,TGCAGTGCTAGACAAGTGGACAGCACCTACGAGCAGTACTTC,NA,few,TRBV20-1,TRBJ2-7
CASSIQFDEQFF,TGTGCCAGTAGTATTCAGTTTGATGAGCAGTTCTTC,NA,few,TRBV19,TRBJ2-1
CASSPLRGRNTGELFF,TGTGCCAGCAGCCCCCTCCGGGGCCGGAACACCGGGGAGCTGTTTTTT,NA,NA,TRBV6-2/TRBV6-3,TRBJ2-2
CASSGGQASTYEQYF,TGTGCCAGCAGTGGGGGGCAGGCCTCCACCTACGAGCAGTACTTC,NA,NA,TRBV28,TRBJ2-7